Listed below are T cell receptor beta chains from one sample, sequenced in a study of shared clonotypes between healthy human individuals. TCRdb keeps only in-frame clones here, not all; method: immunoSEQ multiplex PCR. The repertoire holds over a million clones, 78% seen once, with roughly 0.57% in the top ten. Sequenced: memory CD4+ T cells from PBMCs. The source is a man aged 18 to 30 in good health. Some clones in this sample may be carry-over from other donors' samples. Both conserved end residues are part of each CDR3. Fields, in order: D gene, V gene, J gene, clone size, CDR3 protein, CDR3 DNA. D genes are given only for firm matches. The listing skips clone size in some rows; elsewhere it reads once, few, many or a size class.

-	TRBV11-2	TRBJ2-1	-	CASTLNQGWTEQFF	TGTGCCAGCACCTTAAACCAGGGATGGACTGAGCAGTTCTTC
-	TRBV11-2	TRBJ2-2	-	CASSFPLGGGELFF	TGTGCCAGCAGCTTCCCACTGGGAGGCGGGGAGCTGTTTTTT
-	TRBV20-1	TRBJ1-1	-	CSAPSLPEAFF	TGCAGTGCCCCCAGCCTACCTGAAGCTTTCTTT
-	TRBV7-3	TRBJ1-1	-	CASSARGQRTEAFF	TGTGCCAGCAGTGCCCGCGGACAGCGGACTGAAGCTTTCTTT
-	TRBV11-3	TRBJ2-5	-	CASSSRADRNNQETQYF	TGTGCCAGCAGCTCGCGTGCCGACAGGAATAACCAAGAGACCCAGTACTTC
-	TRBV7-9	TRBJ1-4	once	CASSPDYGTNEKLFF	TGTGCCAGCAGCCCAGACTACGGGACTAATGAAAAACTGTTTTTT
-	TRBV10-2	TRBJ2-5	once	CASSRGSGQETQYF	TGCGCCAGCAGCCGAGGTAGCGGTCAAGAGACCCAGTACTTC
-	TRBV4-3	TRBJ2-3	-	CASSRQEGGTDTQYF	TGCGCCAGCAGCCGCCAGGAGGGAGGCACAGATACGCAGTATTTT
-	TRBV7-9	TRBJ2-3	-	CASSSRRGAGSGDTQYF	TGTGCCAGCAGCTCCCGCCGAGGGGCGGGGTCAGGAGATACGCAGTATTTT
-	TRBV7-3	TRBJ2-2	once	CASSLVGGALTGELFF	TGTGCCAGCAGCCTAGTAGGGGGAGCTTTAACCGGGGAGCTGTTTTTT
TRBD1	TRBV4-3	TRBJ1-2	-	CASSQDRDPLGGYTF	TGCGCCAGCAGCCAGGACAGGGACCCTTTAGGGGGCTACACCTTC
TRBD1	TRBV25-1	TRBJ1-2	-	CANPVAGDRYSNYGYTF	TGTGCCAACCCAGTGGCGGGGGACAGATACTCTAACTATGGCTACACCTTC
-	TRBV20-1	TRBJ1-4	few	CSVMKQEKLFF	TGCAGTGTGATGAAACAGGAAAAACTGTTTTTT
-	TRBV5-1	TRBJ1-4	once	CASSLGQTSTNEKLFF	TGCGCCAGCAGCTTGGGACAGACGTCAACTAATGAAAAACTGTTTTTT
TRBD1	TRBV7-9	TRBJ2-2	-	CASSLGQLTGELFF	TGTGCCAGCAGCTTGGGACAGCTCACCGGGGAGCTGTTTTTT
-	TRBV18	TRBJ2-7	-	CASSRGPTYEQYF	TGTGCCAGCTCACGGGGGCCCACCTACGAGCAGTACTTC
-	TRBV28	TRBJ2-1	-	CASSLRRPEQFF	TGTGCCAGCAGCCTACGGCGACCCGAGCAGTTCTTC
-	TRBV5-1	TRBJ1-5	-	CASSLGPVRNQPQHF	TGCGCCAGCAGCTTGGGTCCAGTGCGGAATCAGCCCCAGCATTTT
-	TRBV7-6	TRBJ2-7	-	CASSFAQRASYEQYF	TGTGCCAGCAGCTTTGCCCAGCGGGCCTCCTACGAGCAGTACTTC
-	TRBV9	TRBJ2-3	-	CASSYLGGAPADTQYF	TGTGCCAGCAGCTATCTAGGGGGAGCCCCCGCAGATACGCAGTATTTT
-	TRBV6-6	TRBJ2-2	-	CASSYIPRDTGELFF	TGTGCCAGCAGTTACATTCCCCGGGACACCGGGGAGCTGTTTTTT
-	TRBV7-9	TRBJ1-5	-	CASSRDGNQPQHF	TGTGCCAGCAGCCGGGACGGAAATCAGCCCCAGCATTTT
-	TRBV5-1	TRBJ1-2	-	CASSLGDTGGYGYTF	TGCGCCAGCAGCTTGGGAGACACTGGGGGCTATGGCTACACCTTC
-	TRBV28	TRBJ2-5	-	CASSLGTAQETQYF	TGTGCCAGCAGTCTCGGGACGGCTCAAGAGACCCAGTACTTC
-	TRBV20-1	TRBJ2-5	-	CSAPPRETQYF	TGCAGTGCTCCTCCCCGGGAGACCCAGTACTTC
TRBD2	TRBV14	TRBJ2-1	-	CASSQDGRAGNEQFF	TGTGCCAGCAGCCAAGACGGGAGGGCGGGGAATGAGCAGTTCTTC
-	TRBV7-3	TRBJ1-5	-	CASSLSQNQPQHF	TGTGCCAGCAGCTTAAGTCAAAATCAGCCCCAGCATTTT
-	TRBV6-1	TRBJ1-2	-	CASRVVGGNYGYTF	TGTGCCAGCAGAGTAGTGGGGGGGAACTATGGCTACACCTTC
-	TRBV7-2	TRBJ2-3	-	CASSPARRDTQYF	TGTGCCAGCAGCCCGGCCAGGAGAGATACGCAGTATTTT
-	TRBV6-5	TRBJ1-1	-	CASRLRDTGTEAFF	TGTGCCAGCAGACTCCGGGACACGGGCACTGAAGCTTTCTTT
TRBD2	TRBV5-1	TRBJ2-5	few	CASSFQATSEETQYF	TGCGCCAGCAGCTTCCAGGCGACTAGCGAAGAGACCCAGTACTTC
-	TRBV28	TRBJ2-5	-	CASRAAETQYF	TGTGCCAGCAGGGCGGCAGAGACCCAGTACTTC
TRBD2	TRBV6-1	TRBJ2-3	few	CASSGTSRTDTQYF	TGTGCCAGCAGTGGGACTAGCCGAACAGATACGCAGTATTTT
TRBD2	TRBV6-1	TRBJ2-7	-	CASILREGPREQYF	TGTGCCAGCATCTTGCGGGAGGGCCCTCGCGAGCAGTACTTC
-	TRBV5-1	TRBJ2-1	-	CASSSDRYNEQFF	TGCGCCAGCAGTTCGGACAGATACAATGAGCAGTTCTTC
-	TRBV5-1	TRBJ1-2	-	CASSLGQGVGGYTF	TGCGCCAGCAGCTTGGGGCAGGGCGTTGGTGGCTACACCTTC
TRBD1	TRBV6-1	TRBJ1-2	few	CASSVWDRDGYTF	TGTGCCAGCAGTGTCTGGGACAGGGATGGCTACACCTTC
-	TRBV9	TRBJ2-6	once	CASTRGGSGANVLTF	TGTGCCAGCACCAGGGGGGGCTCTGGGGCCAACGTCCTGACTTTC
-	TRBV7-8	TRBJ2-7	few	CASSLEVSYEQYF	TGTGCCAGCAGCTTAGAAGTCAGCTACGAGCAGTACTTC
-	TRBV5-1	TRBJ2-4	-	CASSVDGRSKNIQYF	TGCGCCAGCAGCGTAGATGGGCGGTCCAAAAACATTCAGTACTTC
TRBD1	TRBV6-1	TRBJ1-1	-	CASSGRGMNTEAFF	TGTGCCAGCAGTGGCAGGGGGATGAACACTGAAGCTTTCTTT
-	TRBV5-1	TRBJ2-1	-	CASSLTGGDEQFF	TGCGCCAGCAGCTTAACAGGGGGGGATGAGCAGTTCTTC
TRBD2	TRBV2	TRBJ2-3	once	CASSDETSSTDTQYF	TGTGCCAGCAGTGATGAGACTAGCAGCACAGATACGCAGTATTTT
TRBD1	TRBV7-3	TRBJ1-1	-	CASSLSGGLGTEAFF	TGTGCCAGCAGCTTATCAGGGGGTTTGGGCACTGAAGCTTTCTTT
-	TRBV5-4	TRBJ1-4	-	CASSWDLGNEKLFF	TGTGCCAGCAGCTGGGACCTGGGTAATGAAAAACTGTTTTTT
TRBD2	TRBV4-1	TRBJ2-3	-	CATGLLAGANWRADTQYF	TGCGCCACGGGACTCCTAGCGGGAGCGAATTGGAGGGCAGATACGCAGTATTTT
-	TRBV6-6	TRBJ2-2	-	CASSYPSPGELFF	TGTGCCAGCAGTTACCCAAGCCCGGGGGAGCTGTTTTTT
TRBD1	TRBV7-3	TRBJ2-4	-	CASSGDRVQNIQYF	TGTGCCAGCAGCGGTGACAGGGTACAAAACATTCAGTACTTC
TRBD1	TRBV18	TRBJ2-7	-	CASSRPGQAYEQYF	TGTGCCAGCTCACGGCCGGGACAGGCTTACGAGCAGTACTTC
-	TRBV30	TRBJ2-7	-	CAWSIGGVREEQYF	TGTGCCTGGAGTATTGGTGGGGTGAGGGAAGAGCAGTACTTC
-	TRBV20-1	TRBJ2-1	-	CSAPREGTFF	TGCAGTGCTCCCCGGGAAGGAACATTCTTC